The 18 T cell receptor beta chains below come from one sample, sequenced in a study of T cell clusters in autoimmune cytopenias (dated by TCRdb to the late 2010s). Per sample, 250 ng of peripheral blood genomic DNA, approximately 37,500 genome equivalents, was used for TRB amplification. Sequencing was carried out with an Illumina MiSeq. TRB rearrangements were amplified by multiplex PCR using a touch-down protocol with TRB-A and TRB-B primer pools mixed in one tube. The reads went through TCRdb reprocessing, and each CDR3 protein sequence gets one entry with no DNA. This sample's listing comprises 8,200 or so distinct CDR3 sequences. The ten largest account for 28% of the sample. Sequenced: peripheral blood. These receptors came from a human donor with an autoimmune cytopenia or autoimmune hepatitis (not recorded which).

This clonotype shows up as medium-sized by frequency. This rearrangement joins TRBV29-1 to TRBJ2-7. The germline gives CDR1 SQVTM, CDR2 ANQGSEA. This CDR3 spans 13 amino acids. CDR3 amino acids: CSVEQGNSYEQYF.

The chain combines TRBV20-1 with TRBJ2-3. The CDR3 consists of 16 residues. Germline CDR1 and CDR2: DFQATT and SNEGSKA (reference sequence). CDR3: CSATKPLAGTSDTQYF.

The genes are TRBV19 and TRBJ2-7; the D call of TRBD1 rests on TCRdb alone, since no DNA is present to check it. Germline-derived CDR1 and CDR2 are LNHDA and SQIVND (reference sequence). The CDR3 length is 16 residues. The CDR3 loop is CASSGGVDRGAYEQYF. Using reference TRBV19 and TRBJ2-7 for the parts outside the CDR3, the full variable domain is DGGITQSPKYLFRKEGQNVTLSCEQNLNHDAMYWYRQDPGQGLRLIYYSQIVNDFQKGDIAEGYSVSREKKESFPLTVTSAQKNPTAFYLCASSGGVDRGAYEQYFGPGTRLTVT.

V and J are TRBV20-1 and TRBJ2-7; the D gene TCRdb calls, TRBD1, cannot be checked with no DNA. Germline values: CDR1 DFQATT, CDR2 SNEGSKA (reference sequence). This CDR3 region has 13 residues. The CDR3 loop is CSASPGASYEQYF.

V usage is TRBV10-3 and J usage is TRBJ1-4. CDR1 and CDR2 from the germline V gene are ENHRY and SYGVKD. This CDR3 has 16 residues. CDR3 loop: CAISLERGGTNEKLFF.

This clonotype shows up as medium-sized by frequency. The rearrangement links TRBV30 to TRBJ2-2; TCRdb's assignment of TRBD1 cannot be checked, as there is no DNA. This CDR3 is built from 14 residues. The germline gives CDR1 GTSNPN, CDR2 SVGIG (reference sequence). CDR3 in amino acids: CARSRTGSSGELFF.

This clonotype counts as medium-sized by frequency. The rearrangement uses TRBV29-1 and TRBJ1-3; absent DNA, TCRdb's TRBD1 call cannot be checked. This CDR3 is built from 11 residues. From germline, CDR1 is SQVTM and CDR2 ANQGSEA. This CDR3 reads CSGMTGDTIYF.

The CDR3 sequence: CASSPGLAGVGPYNEQFF. This sequence joins TRBV12-3 or TRBV12-4 and TRBJ2-1; the D call of TRBD2 rests on TCRdb alone, since no DNA is present to check it. The CDR3 has 18 amino acids.

This chain uses TRBV6-6 with TRBJ2-2; lacking DNA, the TRBD2 call made by TCRdb goes unchecked. Germline V CDR1 and CDR2: MNHNY, SVGAGI (reference sequence). The CDR3 is 16 amino acids. CDR3 loop: CASTRGSGVNTGELFF.

The V gene is TRBV12-3 or TRBV12-4, the J gene TRBJ1-1; absent DNA, TCRdb's TRBD1 call cannot be checked. CDR3 size: 13 residues. The CDR3 spells CASSRRQARGAFF.

This clonotype is called medium-sized based on its frequency. V and J are TRBV29-1 and TRBJ2-6; TCRdb reports TRBD1, a call that lacks DNA to check it against. The CDR3 has 17 residues. CDR1 and CDR2 from the germline V gene are SQVTM and ANQGSEA. CDR3 amino acids: CSVDYRVLRPGANVLTF.

This chain links TRBV5-4 with TRBJ1-5; without DNA, the TCRdb call of TRBD1 cannot be checked. The CDR3 runs 14 residues. Looked up from germline, CDR1 is SGHNT and CDR2 is YYREEE (reference sequence). CDR3 sequence: CASSPGTGDQPQHF. The full variable domain, its missing parts supplied by reference TRBV5-4 and TRBJ1-5, is ETGVTQSPTHLIKTRGQQVTLRCSSQSGHNTVSWYQQALGQGPQFIFQYYREEENGRGNFPPRFSGLQFPNYSSELNVNALELDDSALYLCASSPGTGDQPQHFGDGTRLSIL.

The genes are TRBV6-1 and TRBJ2-3; the TCRdb call, TRBD2, lacks DNA for checking. The CDR3 is 15 amino acids. The germline CDR1 and CDR2 sequences are MNHNS and SASEGT. The CDR3 sequence is CASSGSAGGPDTQYF.

The rearrangement links TRBV5-6 to TRBJ2-7; without DNA, the TCRdb call of TRBD1 cannot be checked. The germline V gene has CDR1 SGHDT and CDR2 YYEEEE. This CDR3 has 15 amino acids. CDR3: CASSQFWGGSYEQYF.

The rearrangement joins TRBV27 to TRBJ2-7; the D gene TCRdb calls, TRBD2, cannot be checked with no DNA. Germline V gene lookup returns CDR1 MNHEY and CDR2 SMNVEV (reference sequence). This CDR3 has 15 amino acids. CDR3 amino acids: CASSLSVAGRDEQYF.

The rearrangement uses TRBV19 and TRBJ2-5; TCRdb proposes TRBD1, but this gene call is untestable without DNA. The germline V gene has CDR1 LNHDA and CDR2 SQIVND (reference sequence). The CDR3 sequence is 14 residues long. The CDR3 spells CASKWDKKGETQYF.

The chain has TRBV6-1 and TRBJ1-6; TCRdb names TRBD1, which stays unverified in the absence of DNA. The CDR3 is 17 residues long. Per the germline V gene, CDR1 is MNHNS and CDR2 is SASEGT. The CDR3 region is CASSESRNGPYNSPLHF.

The rearrangement links TRBV6-1 to TRBJ2-7; the D gene TCRdb calls, TRBD2, cannot be checked with no DNA. The CDR3 covers 12 residues. Germline loops: CDR1 MNHNS, CDR2 SASEGT. CDR3 amino acids: CASISGQHEQYF.